Listed here are 10 T cell receptor beta chains from one sample, sequenced in a study of tumor-infiltrating lymphocytes in primary liver carcinoma. The researchers obtained blood RNA from unsorted whole blood and also extracted germline DNA. From 500 ng total RNA, TCR beta cDNA was generated with a primer in the constant region. Three nested multiplex PCR rounds of slightly modified ARM-PCR generated TCR beta libraries. Forward primers for TRBV1-TRBV30 and a C-beta reverse primer served the first two PCR rounds, at 10 cycles each. TCRdb itself ran the multiplex PCR reads through MiXCR, one entry per CDR3 protein. There are just over 300,000 distinct CDR3 sequences in the sample; 58% occur only once, and approximately 15% lies in the top ten. The sample comprised peripheral blood. These receptors were collected from a woman in her 30s with primary liver carcinoma and hepatitis B virus infection.

Concerning this clonotype: This may be a read error: a much more frequent sequence differs by one nucleotide. The chain is built from TRBV6-5 and TRBJ1-5, with TRBD1 identical over 7 bases. Germline V gives CDR1 MNHEY, CDR2 SVGAGI. This CDR3 spans 13 amino acids. CDR3 residues: CASSWDRNHPQHF. Written as DNA, the CDR3 is TGTGCCAGCAGTTGGGACAGAAATCATCCCCAGCATTTT.

This clonotype was seen just once. This may stem from a read error, because a much larger clone lies one nucleotide away. The CDR3 spells CTSSDPGQGFQETQYF. The CDR3 bases are TGTACCAGCAGTGATCCGGGACAGGGTTTCCAAGAGACCCAGTACTTC. This sequence joins TRBV6-2 or TRBV6-3 and TRBJ2-5; 9 bases match TRBD1. From germline, CDR1 is MNHEY and CDR2 SVGEGT. The CDR3 is 16 residues long.

A remark on this clonotype: The CDR3 ends on some other residue instead of the conserved phenylalanine or tryptophan, so this is likely a read error. The chain uses TRBV29-1 and TRBJ1-1; the D is unclear. The V gene's germline CDR1 is SQVTM and CDR2 ANQGSEA. The CDR3 runs to 13 residues. The V and J ends lost 7 bases and 0 bases respectively, with 12 bases between them. The CDR3 here is CSAKRGMNTEAFS. CDR3 sequence (DNA): TGCAGCGCAAAACGGGGAATGAACACTGAAGCTTTCTCT.

Notes on this clonotype: A much larger clone lies one base from this, so it may be a read error. The chain recombines TRBV10-1 with TRBJ2-1; TRBD1 matches 7 bases. The V and J ends lost 2 bases and 3 bases, in that order; junction bases with no gene match: 4. The V gene's germline CDR1 is WNHNN and CDR2 SYGVQD (reference sequence). The CDR3 runs to 15 residues. The CDR3 here is CASSEDRADYNEQFF. In DNA form, the CDR3 reads TGCGCCAGCAGTGAGGACAGGGCTGACTACAATGAGCAGTTCTTC.

This clonotype was seen only a few times. J is TRBJ2-1 and V is TRBV29-1; TRBD1 matches 9 bases. CDR1 and CDR2 (germline): SQVTM, ANQGSEA. With 4 bases clipped from V and 2 bases from J, the junction kept 0 bases outside the gene matches. CDR3 length equals 13 residues. Here the CDR3 DNA reads TGCAGCGTTGGACAGGGGGCCTACAATGAGCAGTTCTTC. It codes for CSVGQGAYNEQFF.

J is TRBJ1-4 and V is TRBV5-5; D is unresolved. This CDR3 region has 13 residues. V gave up 0 bases and J gave up 8 bases, with 8 bases separating them. CDR1 SGHKS and CDR2 YYEKEE come from the germline V gene (reference sequence). CDR3 coding DNA: TGTGCCAGCAGCTTGGGTACGGGGGAAAAACTGTTTTTT. Amino acids: CASSLGTGEKLFF.

The chain links TRBV5-1 to TRBJ2-3; 8 nucleotides agree with TRBD2. Germline V lookup: CDR1 SGHRS, CDR2 YFSETQ. CDR3 length equals 17 residues. V was pared by 0 bases and J by 6 bases, with 12 bases of the junction left unmatched. CDR3 protein: CASSLAPAGGGTDTQYF. In DNA form, the CDR3 reads TGCGCCAGCAGCTTGGCCCCGGCGGGAGGAGGGACGGATACGCAGTATTTT.

With regard to this clonotype: It may be a read error: a sequence one base away is much more abundant. V usage is TRBV11-2 and J usage is TRBJ2-1, with TRBD2 as a possible D gene (6 bases). The germline gives CDR1 SGHAT, CDR2 FQNNGV. The CDR3 is made up of 16 amino acids. CDR3 amino acids: CVSSRRGDFIPIGQFF. In DNA form, the CDR3 reads TGTGTCAGCAGCCGCCGCGGGGATTTCATACCAATCGGGCAGTTCTTC.

This clonotype has more than one count but fewer than ten. At one end the junction does not follow the germline gene, possibly because of a read error. The chain is built from TRBV11-2 and TRBJ1-1, with a weak D call TRBD1 (6 bases). The germline CDR1 and CDR2 sequences are SGHAT and FQNNGV. This CDR3 is 13 amino acids long. The CDR3 nucleotides are TGTGCCAGCAGCTTAGAGGGGGACACTGAAGCCTACTTT. This gives the protein CASSLEGDTEAYF. Based on the CDR3 plus reference TRBV11-2 and TRBJ1-1, the full variable domain is EAGVAQSPRYKIIEKRQSVAFWCNPISGHATLYWYQQILGQGPKLLIQFQNNGVVDDSQLPKDRFSAERLKGVDSTLKIQPAKLEDSAVYLCASSLEGDTEAYFGQGTRLTVV.

This chain joins TRBV7-9 and TRBJ2-1; D ambiguous. V was trimmed by 5 bases and J by 7 bases, leaving 9 bases between them. CDR3 size: 12 residues. From germline, CDR1 is SEHNR and CDR2 FQNEAQ (reference sequence). The CDR3 region has the DNA TGTGCCAGCAGCGCCTCATTTAATGAGCAGTTCTTC. This sequence encodes CASSASFNEQFF. Filled out from reference TRBV7-9 and TRBJ2-1, the complete variable domain reads DTGVSQNPRHKITKRGQNVTFRCDPISEHNRLYWYRQTLGQGPEFLTYFQNEAQLEKSRLLSDRFSAERPKGSFSTLEIQRTEQGDSAMYLCASSASFNEQFFGPGTRLTVL.